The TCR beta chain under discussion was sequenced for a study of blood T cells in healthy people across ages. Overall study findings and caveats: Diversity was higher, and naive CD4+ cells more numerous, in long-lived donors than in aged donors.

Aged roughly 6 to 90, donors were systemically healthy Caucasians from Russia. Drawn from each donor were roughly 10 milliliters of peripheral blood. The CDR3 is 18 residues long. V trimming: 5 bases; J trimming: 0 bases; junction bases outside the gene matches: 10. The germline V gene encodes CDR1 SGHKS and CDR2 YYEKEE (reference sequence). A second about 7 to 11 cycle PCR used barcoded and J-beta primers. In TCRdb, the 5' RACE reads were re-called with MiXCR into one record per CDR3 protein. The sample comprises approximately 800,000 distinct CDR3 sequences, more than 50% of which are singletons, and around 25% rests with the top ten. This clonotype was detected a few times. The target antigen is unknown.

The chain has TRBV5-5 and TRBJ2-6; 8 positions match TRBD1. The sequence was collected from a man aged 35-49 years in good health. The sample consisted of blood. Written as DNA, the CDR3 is TGTGCCAGCAGTAATACAGGGGGGCCCGGCTCTGGGGCCAACGTCCTGACTTTC. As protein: CASSNTGGPGSGANVLTF.